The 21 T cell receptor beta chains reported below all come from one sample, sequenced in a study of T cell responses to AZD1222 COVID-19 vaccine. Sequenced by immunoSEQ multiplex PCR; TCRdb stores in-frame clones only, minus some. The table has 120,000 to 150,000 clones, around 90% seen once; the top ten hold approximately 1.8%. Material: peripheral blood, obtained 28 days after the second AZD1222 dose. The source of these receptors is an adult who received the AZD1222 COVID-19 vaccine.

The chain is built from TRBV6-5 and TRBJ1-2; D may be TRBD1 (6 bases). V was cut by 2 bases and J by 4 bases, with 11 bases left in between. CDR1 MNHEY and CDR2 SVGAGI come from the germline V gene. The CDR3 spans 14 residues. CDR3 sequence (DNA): TGTGCCAGCAGTTACGGGGTCAGGGGCTATGGCTACACCTTC. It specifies CASSYGVRGYGYTF.

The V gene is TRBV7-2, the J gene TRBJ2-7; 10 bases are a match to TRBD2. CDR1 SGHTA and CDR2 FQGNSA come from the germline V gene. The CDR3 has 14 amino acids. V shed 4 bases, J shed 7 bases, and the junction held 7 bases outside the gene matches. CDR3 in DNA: TGTGCCAGCAGCTCCCTAGCGGGAGTGTCGGAGCAGTACTTC. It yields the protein CASSSLAGVSEQYF. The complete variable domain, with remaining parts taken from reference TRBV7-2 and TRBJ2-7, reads GAGVSQSPSNKVTEKGKDVELRCDPISGHTALYWYRQSLGQGLEFLIYFQGNSAPDKSGLPSDRFSAERTGGSVSTLTIQRTQQEDSAVYLCASSSLAGVSEQYFGPGTRLTVT.

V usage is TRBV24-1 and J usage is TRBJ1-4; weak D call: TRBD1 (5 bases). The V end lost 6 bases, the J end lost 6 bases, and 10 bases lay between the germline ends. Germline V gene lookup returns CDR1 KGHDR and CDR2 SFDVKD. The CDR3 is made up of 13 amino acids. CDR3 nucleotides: TGTGCCACCAGTCAGGGCCGGGATGAAAAACTGTTTTTT. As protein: CATSQGRDEKLFF.

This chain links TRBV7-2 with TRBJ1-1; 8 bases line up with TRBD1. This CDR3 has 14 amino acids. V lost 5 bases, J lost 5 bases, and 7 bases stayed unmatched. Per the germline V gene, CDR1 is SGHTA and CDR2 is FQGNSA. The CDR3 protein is CASSAGQGGTEAFF. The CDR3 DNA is TGTGCCAGCAGCGCCGGACAGGGAGGGACTGAAGCTTTCTTT.

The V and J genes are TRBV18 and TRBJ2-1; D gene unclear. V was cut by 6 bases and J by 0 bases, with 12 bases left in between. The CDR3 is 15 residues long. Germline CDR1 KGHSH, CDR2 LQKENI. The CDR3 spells CASSKFGYSYNEQFF. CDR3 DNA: TGTGCCAGCTCTAAGTTTGGCTACTCCTACAATGAGCAGTTCTTC.

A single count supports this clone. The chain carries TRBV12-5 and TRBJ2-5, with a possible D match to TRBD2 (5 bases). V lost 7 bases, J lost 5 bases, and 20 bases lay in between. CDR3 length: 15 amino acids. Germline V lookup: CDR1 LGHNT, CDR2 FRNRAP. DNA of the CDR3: TGTGCTAGTGCAATCGGCGGTGAGGGCCGGGAGACCCAGTACTTC. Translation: CASAIGGEGRETQYF.

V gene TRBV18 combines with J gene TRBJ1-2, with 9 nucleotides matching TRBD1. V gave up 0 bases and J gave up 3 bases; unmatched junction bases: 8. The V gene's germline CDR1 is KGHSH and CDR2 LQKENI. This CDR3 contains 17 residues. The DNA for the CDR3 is TGTGCCAGCTCACCACCGCGGACAGGGGTTCTGCACTATGGCTACACCTTC. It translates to CASSPPRTGVLHYGYTF.

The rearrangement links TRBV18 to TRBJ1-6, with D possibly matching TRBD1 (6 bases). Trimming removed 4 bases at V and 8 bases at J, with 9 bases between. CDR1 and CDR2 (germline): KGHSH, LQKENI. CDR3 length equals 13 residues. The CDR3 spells CASSRKGDSPLHF. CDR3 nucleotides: TGTGCCAGCTCACGAAAGGGGGATTCACCCCTCCACTTT.

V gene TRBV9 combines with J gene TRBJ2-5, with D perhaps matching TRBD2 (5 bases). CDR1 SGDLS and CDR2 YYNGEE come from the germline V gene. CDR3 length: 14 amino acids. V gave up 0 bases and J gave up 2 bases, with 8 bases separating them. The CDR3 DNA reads TGTGCCAGCAGCGTAGCAGCGGATCAAGAGACCCAGTACTTC. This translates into CASSVAADQETQYF.

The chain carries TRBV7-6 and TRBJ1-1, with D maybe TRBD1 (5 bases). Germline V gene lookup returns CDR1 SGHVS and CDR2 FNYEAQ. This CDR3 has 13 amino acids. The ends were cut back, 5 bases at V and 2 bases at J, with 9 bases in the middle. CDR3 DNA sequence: TGTGCCAGCAGCATGGGACGAAACACTGAAGCTTTCTTT. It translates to CASSMGRNTEAFF.

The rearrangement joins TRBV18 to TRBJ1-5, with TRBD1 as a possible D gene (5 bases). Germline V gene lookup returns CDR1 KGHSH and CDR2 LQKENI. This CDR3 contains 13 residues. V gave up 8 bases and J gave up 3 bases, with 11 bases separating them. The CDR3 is CASQGDNNQPQHF. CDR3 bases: TGTGCCAGCCAAGGGGATAACAATCAGCCCCAGCATTTT.

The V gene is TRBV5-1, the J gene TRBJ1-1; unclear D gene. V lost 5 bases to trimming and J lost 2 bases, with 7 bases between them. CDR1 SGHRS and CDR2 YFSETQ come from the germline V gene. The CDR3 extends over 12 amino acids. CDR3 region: CASRNQNTEAFF. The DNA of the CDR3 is TGCGCCAGCAGAAACCAAAACACTGAAGCTTTCTTT.

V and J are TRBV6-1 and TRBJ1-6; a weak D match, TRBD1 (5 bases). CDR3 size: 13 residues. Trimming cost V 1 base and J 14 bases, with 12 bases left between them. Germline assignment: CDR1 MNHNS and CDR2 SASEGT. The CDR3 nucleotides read TGTGCCAGCAGTGAAGGGGGCCCCGCCACCCTCCACTTT. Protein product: CASSEGGPATLHF.

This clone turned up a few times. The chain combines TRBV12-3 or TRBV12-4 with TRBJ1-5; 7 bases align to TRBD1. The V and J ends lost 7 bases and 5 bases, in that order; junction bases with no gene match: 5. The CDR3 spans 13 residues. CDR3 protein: CASILTGHQPQHF. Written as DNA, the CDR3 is TGTGCCAGCATCCTGACAGGGCATCAGCCCCAGCATTTT.

CDR3: CAWSAGFQSNQPQHF. CDR3 nucleotide sequence: TGTGCCTGGAGTGCCGGGTTTCAGAGCAATCAGCCCCAGCATTTT. The chain joins TRBV30 to TRBJ1-5; D gene uncertain. V shed 1 base and J shed 1 base, with 11 bases lying between them. There are 15 residues in the CDR3. The germline gives CDR1 GTSNPN, CDR2 SVGIG (reference sequence). The entire variable domain, with the rest obtained from reference TRBV30 and TRBJ1-5, is as follows: SQTIHQWPATLVQPVGSPLSLECTVEGTSNPNLYWYRQAAGRGLQLLFYSVGIGQISSEVPQNLSASRPQDRQFILSSKKLLLSDSGFYLCAWSAGFQSNQPQHFGDGTRLSIL.

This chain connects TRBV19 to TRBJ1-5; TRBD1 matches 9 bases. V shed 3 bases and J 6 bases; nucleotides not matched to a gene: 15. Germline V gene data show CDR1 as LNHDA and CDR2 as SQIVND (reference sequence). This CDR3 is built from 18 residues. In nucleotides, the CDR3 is TGTGCCAGTAGTATCTATTACCGGGACAGGGACCGGGGTCAGCCCCAGCATTTT. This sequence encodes CASSIYYRDRDRGQPQHF.

The CDR3 coding sequence is TGTGCTAGTTCGTTTGGGGGCACTGAAGCTTTCTTT. Protein: CASSFGGTEAFF. J is TRBJ1-1 and V is TRBV12-5; D may be TRBD1 (5 bases). Trimming shortened V by 8 bases and J by 4 bases, and 11 bases separated the two germline ends. The CDR3 loop spans 12 amino acids. The germline V gene has CDR1 LGHNT and CDR2 FRNRAP. Full variable domain (missing parts from reference TRBV12-5 and TRBJ1-1): DARVTQTPRHKVTEMGQEVTMRCQPILGHNTVFWYRQTMMQGLELLAYFRNRAPLDDSGMPKDRFSAEMPDATLATLKIQPSEPRDSAVYFCASSFGGTEAFFGQGTRLTVV.

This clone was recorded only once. CDR3 sequence (DNA): TGTGCCAGCAGCGTAGGCGACGGAGGAGACTCACCCCTCCACTTT. Protein: CASSVGDGGDSPLHF. V is TRBV9 and J is TRBJ1-6; unclear D gene. CDR3 size: 15 residues. The germline CDR1 and CDR2 sequences are SGDLS and YYNGEE. Trimming cost V 0 bases and J 10 bases, with 14 bases left between them.

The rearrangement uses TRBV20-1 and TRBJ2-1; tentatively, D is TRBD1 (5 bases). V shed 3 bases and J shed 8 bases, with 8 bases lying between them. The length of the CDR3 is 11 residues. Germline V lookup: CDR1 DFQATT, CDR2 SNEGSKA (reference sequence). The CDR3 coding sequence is TGCAGTGCTAGTGGCAGGGATGAGCAGTTCTTC. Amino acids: CSASGRDEQFF.

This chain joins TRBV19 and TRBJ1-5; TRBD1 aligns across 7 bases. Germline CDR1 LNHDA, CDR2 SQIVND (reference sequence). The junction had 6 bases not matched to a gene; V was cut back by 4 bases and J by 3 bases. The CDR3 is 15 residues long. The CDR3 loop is CASSTYGTANQPQHF. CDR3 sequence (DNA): TGTGCCAGTAGTACGTACGGGACAGCCAATCAGCCCCAGCATTTT.

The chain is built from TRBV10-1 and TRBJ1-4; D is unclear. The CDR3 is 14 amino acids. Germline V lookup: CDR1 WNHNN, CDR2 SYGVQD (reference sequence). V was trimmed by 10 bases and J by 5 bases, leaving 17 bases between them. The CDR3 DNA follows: TGCGCCACTCGTCGGCAGGCCGACAATGAAAAACTGTTTTTT. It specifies CATRRQADNEKLFF.